The 21 T cell receptor beta chains below all came from one sample that was sequenced in a study of Graves' ophthalmopathy and Graves' hyperthyroidism. RNA transcripts provided the template for amplifying TCR beta CDR3 regions. The authors performed first-round RT-PCR with HTBI primers and then a second-round multiplex PCR. TCRdb re-called the multiplex PCR reads with MiXCR, one entry per CDR3 protein. The sample yields some 210,000 distinct CDR3 sequences, just under 30% seen once. The specimen was peripheral blood. Receptor source: a man between 50 and 59 years old with Graves' ophthalmopathy.

CDR3 coding DNA: TGTGCCAGCAGTCAGGGGTCTCCCTATGGCTACACCTTC. It specifies CASSQGSPYGYTF. The chain is built from TRBV6-1 and TRBJ1-2, with a possible D match to TRBD1 (6 bases). Trimming stripped 5 bases from V and 4 bases from J, with 11 bases between. CDR1 MNHNS and CDR2 SASEGT come from the germline V gene. The CDR3 is 13 amino acids.

This clonotype was seen repeatedly, ten times or more. The chain's CDR3 is CASSSPGRGLGEQYF. The CDR3 nucleotides read TGTGCCAGCAGTTCCCCGGGCAGGGGACTCGGCGAGCAGTACTTC. The V call is TRBV6-5, the J call TRBJ2-7, with D perhaps TRBD1 or TRBD2 (6 bases each). Deletions cut 4 bases from V and 6 bases from J, with 19 bases between. This CDR3 contains 15 residues. Germline lookup yields CDR1 MNHEY and CDR2 SVGAGI.

This clonotype came up a few times. The chain links TRBV12-3 or TRBV12-4 to TRBJ1-1; D call uncertain. This CDR3 region has 13 residues. Trimming took off 6 bases at V and 1 base at J, with 9 bases between the two ends. The CDR3 coding sequence is TGTGCCAGCAGCAGGACGGCGAACACTGAAGCTTTCTTT. This translates into CASSRTANTEAFF.

This clonotype was counted at least ten times. The chain couples TRBV2 to TRBJ2-7, with D unclear. From germline, CDR1 is SNHLY and CDR2 FYNNEI. Trimming stripped 4 bases from V and 2 bases from J, with 12 bases between. There are 14 residues in the CDR3. The CDR3 loop reads CASSGARLPYEQYF. DNA of the CDR3: TGTGCCAGCAGTGGGGCTAGACTTCCCTACGAGCAGTACTTC.

This clonotype was detected ten times or more. This sequence joins TRBV28 and TRBJ2-3; 15 bases align to TRBD2. J gave up 6 bases and V 3 bases, and 10 bases lay outside the gene matches. The CDR3 has 18 amino acids. Germline V lookup: CDR1 MDHEN, CDR2 SYDVKM. This CDR3 reads CASSFIGTSGRRRDTQYF. For the CDR3, the DNA is TGTGCCAGCAGTTTCATCGGGACTAGCGGGAGGCGGAGGGATACGCAGTATTTT.

This clonotype was seen repeatedly, ten times or more. The CDR3 DNA reads TGTGCCAGCAGTATCCCCCGGGCGGACGAGCAGTACTTC. Amino acid sequence: CASSIPRADEQYF. The rearrangement uses TRBV6-5 and TRBJ2-7; unclear D gene. Germline loops: CDR1 MNHEY, CDR2 SVGAGI. CDR3 size: 13 residues. V was trimmed by 5 bases and J by 5 bases, leaving 13 bases between them.

This sequence joins TRBV28 and TRBJ2-6; 8 nucleotides agree with TRBD1. Trimming cost V 2 bases and J 2 bases; bases outside gene matches: 8. The CDR3 has 18 amino acids. The germline V gene has CDR1 MDHEN and CDR2 SYDVKM. The CDR3 loop is CASSLDSGQGTGANVLTF. DNA for the CDR3: TGTGCCAGCAGTTTAGATTCAGGACAGGGTACTGGGGCCAACGTCCTGACTTTC.

This clonotype has at least ten counts. This chain joins TRBV12-3 or TRBV12-4 and TRBJ1-1; no clear D gene. This CDR3 contains 14 residues. Trimming left V 3 bases short and J 4 bases short, with 12 bases between. The CDR3 DNA reads as TGTGCCAGCAGTTTTGGGGAGGTCGGCACTGAAGCTTTCTTT. Amino acids: CASSFGEVGTEAFF.

The chain carries TRBV12-3 or TRBV12-4 and TRBJ2-7; no firm D call. The V end was cut by 1 base, the J end by 0 bases, with 10 bases between. The CDR3 totals 15 residues. CDR3 DNA: TGTGCCAGCAGTTTAGATTCCGGAATCTCCTACGAGCAGTACTTC. Encoded protein: CASSLDSGISYEQYF.

This clonotype has just a few counts. V and J are TRBV6-5 and TRBJ1-2; tentatively, D is TRBD1 (6 bases). The V end was cut by 0 bases, the J end by 0 bases, with 8 bases between. This CDR3 spans 15 amino acids. Germline-derived CDR1 and CDR2 are MNHEY and SVGAGI. This CDR3 is CASSYSTGANYGYTF. DNA for the CDR3: TGTGCCAGCAGTTACTCGACAGGAGCTAACTATGGCTACACCTTC.

This clonotype was seen many times. The chain has TRBV6-5 and TRBJ2-5; D may be TRBD2 (6 bases). The CDR3 is made up of 17 amino acids. V was pared by 6 bases and J by 2 bases, with 22 bases between. CDR1 and CDR2 from the germline V gene are MNHEY and SVGAGI. The CDR3 DNA reads TGTGCCAGCAGCAACGGACTGCTAGCGATGATTCAAGAGACCCAGTACTTC. Amino acids: CASSNGLLAMIQETQYF.

The table lists this clonotype with a count of one. J is TRBJ2-5 and V is TRBV28; 13 positions match TRBD2. The CDR3 consists of 16 residues. The J segment lost 5 bases and the V segment lost 8 bases, leaving 11 bases of the junction unmatched. Germline V CDR1 and CDR2: MDHEN, SYDVKM. The CDR3 DNA reads as TGTGCCAGCCCAAACGAACTAGCGGGAGGGCGGGAGACCCAGTACTTC. The encoded protein is CASPNELAGGRETQYF.

The gene calls are TRBV28 and TRBJ2-5; 9 bases are shared with TRBD1. V was pared by 6 bases and J by 5 bases, with 7 bases of the junction left unmatched. The CDR3 is made up of 14 amino acids. CDR1 MDHEN and CDR2 SYDVKM come from the germline V gene. The CDR3 spells CASSHTGGGETQYF. The CDR3 DNA sequence: TGTGCCAGCAGCCACACAGGGGGCGGTGAGACCCAGTACTTC.

This clonotype showed up just a few times. The chain employs TRBV12-3 or TRBV12-4 and TRBJ2-5; 11 nucleotides match TRBD2. V lost 3 bases, J lost 2 bases, and 5 bases stayed unmatched. The CDR3 has 16 residues. The CDR3 here is CASSFTSGSGQETQYF. The DNA for the CDR3 is TGTGCCAGCAGTTTCACTAGCGGGAGTGGGCAAGAGACCCAGTACTTC.

The V gene is TRBV27, the J gene TRBJ1-2; no firm D call. Trimming cost V 5 bases and J 6 bases, with 19 bases left between them. This CDR3 contains 15 residues. Germline CDR1 is MNHEY and CDR2 is SMNVEV (reference sequence). CDR3: CASSIYEGSFDGYTF. CDR3 nucleotide sequence: TGTGCCAGCAGTATTTACGAAGGGTCGTTCGATGGCTACACCTTC.

This clonotype was detected many times. The CDR3 loop reads CASSRTSGGYEQYF. DNA of the CDR3: TGTGCCAGCAGTCGAACATCAGGGGGCTACGAGCAGTACTTC. V and J are TRBV28 and TRBJ2-7; 7 bases match TRBD1. Germline V gene sequence: CDR1 MDHEN, CDR2 SYDVKM. After removal of 5 bases from V and 3 bases from J, the junction contained 7 bases not matched to a gene. The CDR3 covers 14 residues. The whole variable domain, filled in from reference TRBV28 and TRBJ2-7, reads DVKVTQSSRYLVKRTGEKVFLECVQDMDHENMFWYRQDPGLGLRLIYFSYDVKMKEKGDIPEGYSVSREKKERFSLILESASTNQTSMYLCASSRTSGGYEQYFGPGTRLTVT.

This clonotype was recorded at least ten times. V usage is TRBV2 and J usage is TRBJ1-2; TRBD1 aligns across 7 bases. CDR1 is SNHLY and CDR2 is FYNNEI in the germline V gene. V dropped 4 bases and J dropped 5; count of bases not matched to a gene: 7. This CDR3 comprises 14 residues. CDR3 region: CASSGDSTIYGYTF. CDR3 sequence (DNA): TGTGCCAGCAGTGGGGACAGTACCATTTATGGCTACACCTTC.

This clonotype was seen at least ten times. This chain connects TRBV7-2 to TRBJ1-1; the D is unclear. V lost 2 bases, J lost 4 bases, and 11 bases lay in between. Germline V lookup: CDR1 SGHTA, CDR2 FQGNSA. This CDR3 has 14 amino acids. For the CDR3, the DNA is TGTGCCAGCAGCTTAAACGTCGTGGGCACTGAAGCTTTCTTT. Residues: CASSLNVVGTEAFF.

This clonotype was observed many times. The CDR3 bases are TGTGCCAGCAGTACAACGTCCGGGACTAGCCCTACCGGGGAGCTGTTTTTT. The encoded protein is CASSTTSGTSPTGELFF. V is TRBV28 and J is TRBJ2-2, with 9 bases matching TRBD2. CDR1 and CDR2 from the germline V gene are MDHEN and SYDVKM. This CDR3 comprises 17 residues. V lost 5 bases, J lost 5 bases, and 12 bases stayed unmatched.

This clonotype has a count of ten or more. The chain couples TRBV4-2 to TRBJ2-7, with D tentatively TRBD2 (6 bases). V lost 4 bases and J lost 1, with 17 bases in between. From germline, CDR1 is LGHNA and CDR2 YNFKEQ. The CDR3 is made up of 16 amino acids. Written as DNA, the CDR3 is TGTGCCAGCAGCCGCCTACTCGGGACTCTATCCTACGAGCAGTACTTC. Amino acids: CASSRLLGTLSYEQYF.

V usage is TRBV11-2 and J usage is TRBJ1-5; TRBD1 matches 8 bases. Germline V CDR1 and CDR2: SGHAT, FQNNGV. V was clipped by 5 bases and J by 3 bases; unmatched bases: 9. The CDR3 is 16 residues long. The DNA for the CDR3 is TGTGCCAGCAGCGAACAAAGGACAGGGAACAATCAGCCCCAGCATTTT. Translated: CASSEQRTGNNQPQHF.